This is a list of T cell receptor beta chains from one sample in a study of control samples from healthy donors and cancer patients. Assay used: immunoSEQ multiplex PCR; TCRdb lists only in-frame clones, some missing. The sample carries approximately 150,000 clones, about 86% recorded once. The sample taken for sequencing was blood. The receptors come from a man between 18 and 35 years old in good health. Both conserved end residues are trimmed from each CDR3. Not every row has a clone size; where given, it reads once, few, many or a size class.

CDR3 protein: ASSFKDRADTQY
clone size: once
V gene: TRBV5-4

CDR3 protein: ATSRTGSSGANVLT
clone size: NA
V gene: TRBV15

CDR3 protein: ASSSTGGYT
clone size: NA
V gene: TRBV28

CDR3 protein: ASSPPSDPFYEQY
clone size: NA
V gene: TRBV28

CDR3 protein: ASSQEVGHEQF
clone size: NA
V gene: TRBV4-3

CDR3 protein: ASSDRDSRTQQY
clone size: NA
V gene: TRBV9

CDR3 protein: ASSSRWTSGYT
clone size: NA
V gene: TRBV3-1/TRBV3-2

CDR3 protein: ASSQTTGIQETQY
clone size: NA
V gene: TRBV5-1

CDR3 protein: ASSQVGIAGNTIY
clone size: NA
V gene: TRBV5-5

CDR3 protein: ASNSFGGQGVTLTDTQY
clone size: NA
V gene: TRBV28

CDR3 protein: ASSGTGGNSPLH
clone size: NA
V gene: TRBV19

CDR3 protein: ASLRPGLGGEQY
clone size: NA
V gene: TRBV28

CDR3 protein: ASSQRGGYGYEQY
clone size: NA
V gene: TRBV4-1

CDR3 protein: ASSLPSTDTQY
clone size: NA
V gene: TRBV14

CDR3 protein: ASSLGGGLQETQY
clone size: NA
V gene: TRBV7-2

CDR3 protein: ASSLAPAGGYNEQF
clone size: NA
V gene: TRBV7-8

CDR3 protein: ASSLDRQSYEQY
clone size: NA
V gene: TRBV7-8

CDR3 protein: ASSSTGTGDGGYT
clone size: NA
V gene: TRBV5-1

CDR3 protein: ASSLATDGNTEAF
clone size: NA
V gene: TRBV7-6

CDR3 protein: SAARGYEQY
clone size: NA
V gene: TRBV20-1

CDR3 protein: SVRQLGVYNEQF
clone size: NA
V gene: TRBV29-1

CDR3 protein: ASLKDEAAF
clone size: NA
V gene: TRBV23-1

CDR3 protein: ASSLDTDTQY
clone size: NA
V gene: TRBV11-2

CDR3 protein: SGRTGEDYGYT
clone size: NA
V gene: TRBV29-1

CDR3 protein: ASSQDPTGINEQY
clone size: NA
V gene: TRBV3-1/TRBV3-2

CDR3 protein: ASSLRVAKNIQY
clone size: NA
V gene: TRBV28

CDR3 protein: ASSGEESAPLH
clone size: NA
V gene: TRBV5-1

CDR3 protein: ASRKRGHNSYEQY
clone size: NA
V gene: TRBV2

CDR3 protein: ASSALAGGDMSTDTQY
clone size: NA
V gene: TRBV27

CDR3 protein: ASTRTGEMGSPLH
clone size: NA
V gene: TRBV5-4

CDR3 protein: ASSLARGNYGYT
clone size: NA
V gene: TRBV7-2

CDR3 protein: ASTTPGKRDTEAF
clone size: once
V gene: TRBV19

CDR3 protein: ATSDLRAGGRTDTQY
clone size: once
V gene: TRBV24-1

CDR3 protein: ASSSDAGTSGEQY
clone size: NA
V gene: TRBV7-2